One sample yielded the 11 T cell receptor beta chains listed below, sequenced in a study of T cells in Graves' hyperthyroidism and ophthalmopathy. Authors of the study amplified TCR beta CDR3 regions from RNA transcripts. HTBI primers were employed in a first-round RT-PCR of the TCR CDR3. TCRdb reanalysed the multiplex PCR reads using MiXCR and keeps one entry per CDR3 protein. In the table there are about 740,000 distinct CDR3 sequences, approximately 15% of which are singletons. Sequencing input: blood. All receptors derive from a woman between 18 and 30 years old with Graves' hyperthyroidism.

This clonotype has a count of ten or more. The genes are TRBV28 and TRBJ2-7, with D maybe TRBD2 (6 bases). In germline, CDR1 is MDHEN, CDR2 SYDVKM. This CDR3 has 15 amino acids. V was trimmed by 6 bases and J by 2 bases, leaving 17 bases between them. DNA for the CDR3: TGTGCCAGCAGGGGACCGGCTAGCGTAGCCTACGAGCAGTACTTC. Its protein product is CASRGPASVAYEQYF.

In this sample, this clonotype turned up many times. This chain joins TRBV2 and TRBJ2-1; 16 nucleotides line up with TRBD2. The CDR3 has 14 residues. Germline V CDR1 and CDR2: SNHLY, FYNNEI. Trimming took 8 bases from V and 8 from J; bases not matched to a gene: 3. The CDR3 loop reads CASPGLAGGDEQFF. The CDR3 nucleotides are TGTGCCAGCCCGGGACTAGCGGGGGGGGATGAGCAGTTCTTC.

Many counts were recorded for this clonotype. The chain combines TRBV7-8 with TRBJ2-7, with TRBD2 identical over 8 bases. Looked up from germline, CDR1 is SGHVS and CDR2 is FQNEAQ. After removal of 3 bases from V and 0 bases from J, the junction contained 1 base not matched to a gene. This CDR3 has 14 amino acids. The CDR3 coding sequence is TGTGCCAGCAGCTTCGGGACTAGCTCCTACGAGCAGTACTTC. This sequence encodes CASSFGTSSYEQYF.

Many counts were recorded for this clonotype. The chain uses TRBV6-1 and TRBJ2-7; 10 bases match TRBD1. V gave up 5 bases and J gave up 4 bases; unmatched junction bases: 8. The length of the CDR3 is 15 residues. Germline CDR1 reads MNHNS; CDR2 reads SASEGT. The CDR3 loop is CASSSPGQGMYEQYF. In DNA, the CDR3 is TGTGCCAGCAGTTCACCGGGACAGGGGATGTACGAGCAGTACTTC.

This clonotype was found many times. V and J are TRBV4-1 and TRBJ2-3, with TRBD2 matching 7 bases. Trimming cost V 9 bases and J 3 bases; bases outside gene matches: 6. The length of the CDR3 is 13 residues. Germline CDR1 and CDR2: MGHRA and YSYEKL. Written as DNA, the CDR3 is TGCGCCAGTAAGCCAGCGGGGACAGATACGCAGTATTTT. This gives the protein CASKPAGTDTQYF.

This clonotype was recorded many times. The chain couples TRBV28 to TRBJ1-1; weak D call: TRBD1 (5 bases). The CDR3 covers 12 residues. Germline assignment: CDR1 MDHEN and CDR2 SYDVKM. The germline V and J ends were trimmed by 5 bases and 11 bases, with 15 bases remaining between them. The CDR3 DNA follows: TGTGCCAGCAGTGCCCCTGGGGGGATGGCTTTCTTT. Translated, it gives CASSAPGGMAFF.

As concerns this clonotype: Without the conserved terminal phenylalanine or tryptophan, this CDR3 likely stems from a read error. The V call is TRBV30, the J call TRBJ2-7; 11 nucleotides line up with TRBD2. This CDR3 spans 15 amino acids. Germline V gene sequence: CDR1 GTSNPN, CDR2 SVGIG (reference sequence). The junction had 7 bases not matched to a gene; V was cut back by 0 bases and J by 6 bases. For the CDR3, the DNA is TGTGCCTGGAGTGTACAAGGACTAGCGGGTTTCGAGCAGTACCTC. This sequence encodes CAWSVQGLAGFEQYL.

The chain links TRBV9 to TRBJ2-2, with 7 bases fitting TRBD1. Germline assignment: CDR1 SGDLS and CDR2 YYNGEE. This CDR3 comprises 16 residues. Trimming took 0 bases from V and 0 from J; bases not matched to a gene: 2. CDR3 DNA sequence: TGTGCCAGCAGCGTAGTTGGGACAGCGAACACCGGGGAGCTGTTTTTT. This encodes CASSVVGTANTGELFF.

V is TRBV7-2 and J is TRBJ1-1; D is perhaps TRBD1 (6 bases). The CDR3 consists of 15 residues. Germline V lookup: CDR1 SGHTA, CDR2 FQGNSA. V was pared by 3 bases and J by 10 bases, with 21 bases between. As DNA, the CDR3 is TGTGCCAGCAGCTTCCGAGCGACTTCTAGAGGGGGAGCTTTCTTT. This codes for CASSFRATSRGGAFF. The variable domain in full, with the rest retrieved from reference TRBV7-2 and TRBJ1-1, is GAGVSQSPSNKVTEKGKDVELRCDPISGHTALYWYRQSLGQGLEFLIYFQGNSAPDKSGLPSDRFSAERTGGSVSTLTIQRTQQEDSAVYLCASSFRATSRGGAFFGQGTRLTVV.

The table lists this clonotype with many counts. This rearrangement joins TRBV12-3 or TRBV12-4 to TRBJ2-1, with TRBD2 matching 13 bases. This CDR3 region has 18 residues. Losses at the gene ends were 1 base for V and 0 bases for J; bases not matched to a gene: 3. The CDR3 region is CASSLEGLAGSSYNEQFF. The CDR3, as DNA: TGTGCCAGCAGTTTAGAGGGACTAGCGGGGAGCTCCTACAATGAGCAGTTCTTC.

This clonotype was seen many times. The rearrangement joins TRBV11-1 to TRBJ2-7; weak D call: TRBD2 (6 bases). With 5 bases removed from V and 7 bases from J, the gap between germline ends came to 18 bases. Germline CDR1 is SGHAT and CDR2 is FQDESV (reference sequence). The CDR3 totals 14 residues. CDR3 residues: CASSTDPSAGEQYF. CDR3 nucleotides: TGTGCCAGCAGCACGGACCCTAGCGCGGGTGAGCAGTACTTC.